A selection of T cell receptor beta chains follows, all from one sample in a study of shared clonotypes between healthy human individuals. Sequencing was performed with immunoSEQ multiplex PCR; in TCRdb, only in-frame clones are kept and a portion is missing. The sample lists under 600,000 clones; about 97% were seen once. Material for sequencing was naive CD4+ T cells sorted from blood. These receptors all come from a woman in her 30s in good health. Both conserved end residues are part of each CDR3. D genes are given only for firm matches.

j_call d_call v_call cdr3_aa cdr3_nt
TRBJ2-1 . TRBV6-6 CASSYSGGTNNEQFF TGTGCCAGCAGTTACTCTGGCGGGACAAACAATGAGCAGTTCTTC
TRBJ2-7 TRBD2 TRBV5-4 CASSPSGESSYEQYF TGTGCCAGCAGCCCGAGCGGGGAAAGCTCCTACGAGCAGTACTTC
TRBJ2-5 . TRBV6-6 CASTRREQETQYF TGTGCCAGCACCCGACGGGAGCAAGAGACCCAGTACTTC
TRBJ2-3 TRBD1 TRBV4-1 CASSQAGQITDTQYF TGCGCCAGCAGCCAAGCGGGACAGATAACAGATACGCAGTATTTT
TRBJ2-3 TRBD1 TRBV19 CASSIEGTGADTQYF TGTGCCAGTAGCATAGAGGGGACAGGGGCCGATACGCAGTATTTT
TRBJ2-4 . TRBV2 CASSEARRNRNIQYF TGTGCCAGCAGTGAAGCCAGGAGGAACCGAAACATTCAGTACTTC
TRBJ2-1 . TRBV15 CATSRDFAADEQFF TGTGCCACCAGCAGAGATTTCGCAGCCGATGAGCAGTTCTTC
TRBJ2-7 . TRBV29-1 CSVEASETPYEQYF TGCAGCGTTGAGGCTAGCGAAACCCCTTACGAGCAGTACTTC
TRBJ1-1 TRBD1 TRBV14 CASRPTGGGDTEAFF TGTGCCAGCAGACCTACAGGGGGAGGCGACACTGAAGCTTTCTTT
TRBJ2-5 TRBD1 TRBV6-5 CASSSGQGVAETQYF TGTGCCAGCAGTTCGGGACAGGGGGTGGCGGAGACCCAGTACTTC
TRBJ2-7 . TRBV7-2 CASSFGPGLVEQYF TGTGCCAGCAGTTTTGGACCAGGACTTGTAGAGCAGTACTTC
TRBJ2-7 . TRBV15 CATSRGVAVVLGEQYF TGTGCCACCAGCAGGGGAGTAGCGGTAGTACTCGGCGAGCAGTACTTC
TRBJ2-3 . TRBV6-5 CASSLFWSTDTQYF TGTGCCAGCAGTTTGTTTTGGAGCACAGATACGCAGTATTTT
TRBJ2-1 TRBD1 TRBV10-3 CAIARQGSYNEQFF TGTGCCATCGCTCGACAGGGAAGCTACAATGAGCAGTTCTTC